These 16 T cell receptor beta chains were all obtained from the same sample, sequenced in a study of cytomegalovirus exposure and HLA in healthy donors. The primer mix had 60 Vbeta and 13 Jbeta primers. Method: immunoSEQ multiplex PCR; TCRdb's copy keeps in-frame clones and lacks some. Across around 40,000 clones, the top ten clones capture roughly 5.8% of the sample. The sequenced material came from PBMCs. Every receptor here comes from a human donor in good health.

In regard to this clone: At one boundary the junction diverges from the germline segment, which might be a read error. The chain has TRBV7-9 and TRBJ2-1; a weak D match, TRBD2 (7 bases). Per the germline V gene, CDR1 is SEHNR and CDR2 is FQNEAQ (reference sequence). The CDR3 has 15 amino acids. The CDR3 DNA is TGTGCCAGCAGCCTCACTAGGGGGGGGGCCAATGGGCAGTTCTTC. Amino acids: CASSLTRGGANGQFF.

The rearrangement links TRBV11-2 to TRBJ2-7; D not certain. Trimming left V 2 bases short and J 2 bases short, with 10 bases between. The CDR3 contains 14 residues. Germline lookup yields CDR1 SGHAT and CDR2 FQNNGV. CDR3 sequence reads: CASSLRMRAYEQYF. The CDR3 bases are TGTGCCAGCAGCTTACGAATGCGAGCCTACGAGCAGTACTTC.

J is TRBJ2-7 and V is TRBV6-5; tentatively, D is TRBD1 (5 bases). Germline V CDR1 and CDR2: MNHEY, SVGAGI. V was trimmed by 6 bases and J by 2 bases, leaving 17 bases between them. The CDR3 covers 15 residues. The CDR3 DNA sequence: TGTGCCAGCAGAGTAAACAGGAGAAACGCCTACGAGCAGTACTTC. This sequence encodes CASRVNRRNAYEQYF.

The V gene is TRBV19, the J gene TRBJ2-3; D gene ambiguous. V was trimmed by 2 bases and J by 3 bases, leaving 12 bases between them. The CDR3 length is 15 residues. Germline V lookup: CDR1 LNHDA, CDR2 SQIVND (reference sequence). The DNA of the CDR3 is TGTGCCAGTAGTATATCTGCCGCCCAGACAGATACGCAGTATTTT. It translates to CASSISAAQTDTQYF. The complete variable domain, with remaining parts taken from reference TRBV19 and TRBJ2-3, reads DGGITQSPKYLFRKEGQNVTLSCEQNLNHDAMYWYRQDPGQGLRLIYYSQIVNDFQKGDIAEGYSVSREKKESFPLTVTSAQKNPTAFYLCASSISAAQTDTQYFGPGTRLTVL.

The rearrangement joins TRBV29-1 to TRBJ1-1; D is perhaps TRBD1 (6 bases). V dropped 1 base and J dropped 8 bases, with 17 bases sitting between them. The germline V gene has CDR1 SQVTM and CDR2 ANQGSEA. This CDR3 is built from 14 residues. CDR3 DNA sequence: TGCAGCGTTGAAGGATTGTGGGCAGGGGAGGAAGCTTTCTTT. It encodes CSVEGLWAGEEAFF.

The V and J genes are TRBV6-5 and TRBJ1-1; tentatively, D is TRBD1 (6 bases). Trimming stripped 2 bases from V and 4 bases from J, with 14 bases between. CDR3 size: 15 residues. The germline CDR1 and CDR2 sequences are MNHEY and SVGAGI. CDR3 loop: CASSYGQGIITEAFF. The DNA of the CDR3 is TGTGCCAGCAGTTACGGGCAGGGGATAATCACTGAAGCTTTCTTT.

The CDR3 protein is CASNPTGHHNSPLHF. The DNA of the CDR3 is TGTGCCAGTAACCCGACAGGGCACCATAATTCACCCCTCCACTTT. The chain links TRBV19 to TRBJ1-6; 7 bases align to TRBD1. The CDR3 is 15 residues long. Germline V CDR1 and CDR2: LNHDA, SQIVND (reference sequence). The V gene end was trimmed by 7 bases and the J gene end by 5 bases; junction bases not matched to a gene: 8. The whole variable domain, remainder taken from reference TRBV19 and TRBJ1-6, is DGGITQSPKYLFRKEGQNVTLSCEQNLNHDAMYWYRQDPGQGLRLIYYSQIVNDFQKGDIAEGYSVSREKKESFPLTVTSAQKNPTAFYLCASNPTGHHNSPLHFGNGTRLTVT.

The J gene is TRBJ1-1, the V gene TRBV5-1; D is unclear. This CDR3 region has 15 residues. Trimming took off 0 bases at V and 2 bases at J, with 11 bases between the two ends. Germline lookup yields CDR1 SGHRS and CDR2 YFSETQ. The CDR3 reads CASSLEKRVNTEAFF. In DNA form, the CDR3 reads TGCGCCAGCAGCTTGGAAAAGCGAGTCAACACTGAAGCTTTCTTT.

This chain links TRBV5-1 with TRBJ2-5, with 13 positions matching TRBD2. The CDR3 length is 17 residues. After removal of 4 bases from V and 5 bases from J, the junction contained 11 bases not matched to a gene. From germline, CDR1 is SGHRS and CDR2 YFSETQ. Written as DNA, the CDR3 is TGCGCCAGCAGCGTGGTTGCCCAGACTAGCGGGGGGGAGACCCAGTACTTC. This translates into CASSVVAQTSGGETQYF.

In regard to this clone: Sequence at one end of the junction differs from germline and may be a read error. This chain joins TRBV30 and TRBJ1-2; 12 bases fit TRBD1. CDR1 is GTSNPN, CDR2 SVGIG, per germline (reference sequence). This CDR3 region has 15 residues. CDR3 bases: TGTGCCGGGAGTAAACAAGGGACAGGGGGCGTTGGCTACACCTTC. Translating gives CAGSKQGTGGVGYTF.

CDR3 in amino acids: CASCLNPGKDWGTEAFF. CDR3 in DNA: TGCGCCAGCTGCCTAAATCCAGGGAAGGATTGGGGCACTGAAGCTTTCTTT. The V call is TRBV23-1, the J call TRBJ1-1, with D possibly matching TRBD1 (5 bases). TRBV23-1 is identified as an open reading frame with a role that is uncertain. The CDR3 runs 17 residues. Trimming took off 8 bases at V and 4 bases at J, with 26 bases between the two ends.

DNA for the CDR3: TGCGCCAGCAGCTTGACTAGCGGGGGACAGGCCAACGTCCTGACTTTC. Encoded protein: CASSLTSGGQANVLTF. V is TRBV5-1 and J is TRBJ2-6, with 11 positions matching TRBD2. Germline V gives CDR1 SGHRS, CDR2 YFSETQ. The trim removed 1 base at V and 6 bases at J, leaving 3 bases unmatched. The CDR3 covers 16 residues.

The chain is built from TRBV28 and TRBJ1-4; D ambiguous. The CDR3 sequence is 15 residues long. Per germline, CDR1 MDHEN and CDR2 SYDVKM. V lost 4 bases, J lost 5 bases, and 14 bases lay in between. Here the CDR3 DNA reads TGTGCCAGCAGTTCCCCCGGAGGAGGAAATGAAAAACTGTTTTTT. The encoded protein is CASSSPGGGNEKLFF. Full variable domain (rest looked up from reference TRBV28 and TRBJ1-4): DVKVTQSSRYLVKRTGEKVFLECVQDMDHENMFWYRQDPGLGLRLIYFSYDVKMKEKGDIPEGYSVSREKKERFSLILESASTNQTSMYLCASSSPGGGNEKLFFGSGTQLSVL.

The gene calls are TRBV14 and TRBJ1-2, with D unclear. V dropped 1 base and J dropped 3 bases, with 6 bases sitting between them. The CDR3 runs to 13 residues. Germline lookup yields CDR1 SGHDN and CDR2 FVKESK. The CDR3 loop is CASSQVVYYGYTF. In DNA form, the CDR3 reads TGTGCCAGCAGCCAAGTTGTCTACTATGGCTACACCTTC. The entire variable domain, with the rest obtained from reference TRBV14 and TRBJ1-2, is as follows: EAGVTQFPSHSVIEKGQTVTLRCDPISGHDNLYWYRRVMGKEIKFLLHFVKESKQDESGMPNNRFLAERTGGTYSTLKVQPAELEDSGVYFCASSQVVYYGYTFGSGTRLTVV.

V is TRBV7-9 and J is TRBJ2-2, with TRBD1 matching 8 bases. Germline assignment: CDR1 SEHNR and CDR2 FQNEAQ (reference sequence). The CDR3 consists of 15 residues. With V trimmed by 1 base and J by 4 bases, 2 bases remained unmatched. For the CDR3, the DNA is TGTGCCAGCAGCTTAGGACAGGGGCGCACCGGGGAGCTGTTTTTT. Its protein is CASSLGQGRTGELFF.

This sequence joins TRBV6-1 and TRBJ2-7; a possible D gene is TRBD1 (6 bases). V was pared by 3 bases and J by 7 bases, with 10 bases between. Germline V gene lookup returns CDR1 MNHNS and CDR2 SASEGT. CDR3 size: 12 residues. The CDR3 loop reads CASSDGQSEQYF. For the CDR3, the DNA is TGTGCCAGCAGTGATGGACAGTCGGAGCAGTACTTC.